The sequence of this T cell receptor (beta chain) was determined in a study of OX40 agonist ivuxolimab in advanced cancers. The CDR3 totals 11 residues. There are a few counts of this clone. Sequencing was performed with immunoSEQ multiplex PCR; in TCRdb, only in-frame clones are kept and a portion is missing. This sample has 74,000 or so clones, with roughly 90% found just once. The chain joins TRBV21-1 to TRBJ2-2; TRBD2, the table's D call, lacks a check against the DNA. TRBV21-1 is recorded as a pseudogene. The source material was CD4+ or CD8+ T cells sorted from blood, sampled in a trial of the OX40 agonist ivuxolimab. This receptor was identified in an adult with an advanced solid tumor such as melanoma, head and neck, liver or kidney cancer. CDR3 DNA sequence: TGTGCCAGCAAGAGTGCCGGGGAGCTGTTTTTT. Translating it yields CASKSAGELFF.